What follows are 2 T cell receptor beta chains derived from one specimen sequenced in a study of blood T cell repertoires in COVID-19. Assay: immunoSEQ multiplex PCR; the TCRdb copy retains only in-frame clones and omits some. Of roughly 100,000 clones in the sample, approximately 70% are singletons; the top ten hold less than 6.5%. Sequences were obtained from peripheral blood. The receptors come from a man older than 75 with acute or convalescent COVID-19.

The chain employs TRBV25-1 and TRBJ1-4; the D is unclear. With 4 bases removed from V and 13 bases from J, the gap between germline ends came to 10 bases. In germline, CDR1 is MGHDK, CDR2 SYGVNS. This CDR3 contains 11 residues. The CDR3, as DNA: TGTGCCAGCAGTGGAGGAGGAATACTGTTTTTT. Its translation: CASSGGGILFF.

Many counts were recorded for this clone. CDR3 coding DNA: TGTGCCAGTAGGGGGACAGGGGAAACCTACGAGCAGTACTTC. This sequence encodes CASRGTGETYEQYF. The rearrangement links TRBV19 to TRBJ2-7; 10 positions agree with TRBD1. J gave up 2 bases and V 6 bases, and 4 bases lay outside the gene matches. CDR1 is LNHDA, CDR2 SQIVND, per germline (reference sequence). The CDR3 spans 14 residues.